Below, 32 T cell receptor beta chains from the same sample are listed, as sequenced in a study of cytomegalovirus exposure and HLA in healthy donors. Primers for the PCR totalled 60 Vbeta and 13 Jbeta. TCRdb's copy holds only in-frame clones and misses some; the assay was immunoSEQ multiplex PCR. Here the sample spans 150,000 to 200,000 clones, more than 80% being singletons. Input material: PBMCs. The receptors come from a man aged 18 to 35 in good health and CMV-seronegative.

This clone has only a few counts. The chain recombines TRBV25-1 with TRBJ2-1, with 7 bases identical to TRBD2. The CDR3 totals 16 residues. Trimming took 6 bases from V and 0 from J; bases not matched to a gene: 8. Germline values: CDR1 MGHDK, CDR2 SYGVNS. The CDR3 coding sequence is TGTGCCAGCAGCCGGGACTACCGAAGCTCCTACAATGAGCAGTTCTTC. Translation: CASSRDYRSSYNEQFF.

This chain joins TRBV18 and TRBJ2-5; TRBD2 aligns across 9 bases. Trimming at V came to 3 bases and at J to 4 bases, leaving 6 bases not matched to a gene. This CDR3 has 15 residues. Germline V CDR1 and CDR2: KGHSH, LQKENI. CDR3 sequence: CASSPVAGAGETQYF. The CDR3 DNA sequence: TGTGCCAGCTCACCTGTAGCGGGGGCAGGAGAGACCCAGTACTTC.

The V gene is TRBV6-5, the J gene TRBJ1-5, with TRBD1 matching 7 bases. V shed 6 bases, J shed 6 bases, and the junction held 8 bases outside the gene matches. Germline V gene sequence: CDR1 MNHEY, CDR2 SVGAGI. CDR3 length equals 14 residues. The CDR3 nucleotides read TGTGCCAGCAGAACAGGGGTTCAGGGTCAGCCCCAGCATTTT. It yields the protein CASRTGVQGQPQHF.

This clone was recorded once. This chain links TRBV30 with TRBJ2-1; D unclear. V shed 3 bases and J shed 0 bases, with 6 bases lying between them. Germline-derived CDR1 and CDR2 are GTSNPN and SVGIG (reference sequence). The CDR3 contains 13 residues. In DNA, the CDR3 is TGTGCCTGGAGCCCTAGCTCCTACAATGAGCAGTTCTTC. The encoded protein is CAWSPSSYNEQFF.

Note on this clone: The junction departs from germline at one end; a sequencing error may be responsible. The chain couples TRBV9 to TRBJ1-2; TRBD1 is a possible D gene (6 bases). This CDR3 comprises 12 residues. CDR1 and CDR2 from the germline V gene are SGDLS and YYNGEE. The CDR3 region has the DNA TGTGCCAGCAGTGTAGACAGGACGGTGGACACCTTC. This translates into CASSVDRTVDTF.

The table lists this clone with a few counts. J is TRBJ2-5 and V is TRBV6-1; D perhaps matches TRBD2 (6 bases). The DNA matches TRBJ2-7 better at its end, which makes the J call doubtful. Germline V gene lookup returns CDR1 MNHNS and CDR2 SASEGT. The CDR3 loop spans 15 amino acids. CDR3 sequence: CASSEQGTDYYEQYF. The CDR3 DNA reads TGTGCCAGCAGTGAACAAGGGACTGACTACTACGAGCAGTACTTC.

The chain recombines TRBV5-1 with TRBJ1-2, with 9 nucleotides matching TRBD1. Germline CDR1 and CDR2: SGHRS and YFSETQ. The CDR3 runs 14 residues. J gave up 8 bases and V 0 bases, and 5 bases lay outside the gene matches. The CDR3: CASSLEQGAGGYTF. CDR3 nucleotide sequence: TGCGCCAGCAGCTTGGAACAGGGGGCAGGCGGCTACACCTTC.

This chain uses TRBV5-1 with TRBJ1-5, with unresolved D. The V end lost 2 bases, the J end lost 2 bases, and 20 bases lay between the germline ends. The CDR3 is 18 amino acids. The germline CDR1 and CDR2 sequences are SGHRS and YFSETQ. In DNA, the CDR3 is TGCGCCAGCAGCTTTAGAGGACTGATTGCCTTTTGCAATCAGCCCCAGCATTTT. It codes for CASSFRGLIAFCNQPQHF.

V usage is TRBV27 and J usage is TRBJ2-3, with 9 bases that match TRBD1. Germline assignment: CDR1 MNHEY and CDR2 SMNVEV (reference sequence). The CDR3 contains 14 residues. J was trimmed by 4 bases and V by 8 bases; bases with no gene match: 7. The CDR3 sequence is CASSNRGRPDTQYF. The CDR3 bases are TGTGCCAGCTCGAACAGGGGGCGCCCAGATACGCAGTATTTT.

The chain is built from TRBV7-9 and TRBJ2-7; possible D gene TRBD2, 5 bases. This CDR3 comprises 14 residues. Germline V gene lookup returns CDR1 SEHNR and CDR2 FQNEAQ (reference sequence). V lost 7 bases, J lost 2 bases, and 15 bases lay in between. The CDR3 reads CASTIQDGAYEQYF. The CDR3 DNA sequence: TGTGCCAGCACCATACAAGACGGGGCCTACGAGCAGTACTTC.

This chain uses TRBV14 with TRBJ1-2; TRBD1 aligns across 10 bases. This CDR3 has 17 amino acids. The ends lost 0 bases at V and 6 bases at J; junction bases unmatched: 10. From germline, CDR1 is SGHDN and CDR2 FVKESK. In nucleotides, the CDR3 is TGTGCCAGCAGCCAAGATGAAGGACAGGGGGGCTTCCATGGCTACACCTTC. Its protein product is CASSQDEGQGGFHGYTF.

The J gene is TRBJ2-7, the V gene TRBV19; TRBD2 agrees at 9 bases. The CDR3 consists of 15 residues. With V trimmed by 5 bases and J by 2 bases, 7 bases remained unmatched. Germline values: CDR1 LNHDA, CDR2 SQIVND (reference sequence). For the CDR3, the DNA is TGTGCCAGTAGTGCCTTAGCGGGAGTCGCCTACGAGCAGTACTTC. Protein sequence: CASSALAGVAYEQYF.

On this clone itself: A much larger clone lies a single base off, so this may be a read error. Distinct nucleotide sequences in the sample also encode this CDR3. The chain employs TRBV5-4 and TRBJ2-7; TRBD1 agrees at 8 bases. This CDR3 region has 13 residues. V dropped 4 bases and J dropped 5; count of bases not matched to a gene: 5. Germline V CDR1 and CDR2: SGHNT, YYREEE (reference sequence). CDR3 DNA: TGTGCCAGCAGCCCAGGACAGGGCCACGAGCAGTACTTC. This codes for CASSPGQGHEQYF.

The chain joins TRBV7-2 to TRBJ2-1, with a weak D call TRBD2 (5 bases). This CDR3 comprises 12 residues. V gave up 5 bases and J gave up 7 bases, with 9 bases separating them. Germline assignment: CDR1 SGHTA and CDR2 FQGNSA. In nucleotides, the CDR3 is TGTGCCAGCAGCCCCCGGAGGAATGAGCAGTTCTTC. It specifies CASSPRRNEQFF.

The CDR3 coding sequence is TGTGCCACATCCCGGGGTAATGAGCAGTTCTTC. It yields the protein CATSRGNEQFF. V usage is TRBV27 and J usage is TRBJ2-1, with a weak D call TRBD2 (5 bases). The CDR3 consists of 11 residues. CDR1 and CDR2 (germline): MNHEY, SMNVEV (reference sequence). V gave up 10 bases and J gave up 7 bases, with 11 bases separating them.

This rearrangement joins TRBV6-4 to TRBJ1-4, with TRBD1 identical over 8 bases. V lost 8 bases to trimming and J lost 7 bases; unmatched junction nucleotides: 6. There are 13 residues in the CDR3. Germline CDR1 and CDR2: MRHNA and SNTAGT. DNA of the CDR3: TGTGCCAGCCAAAGAGACAGGGGTGAAAAACTGTTTTTT. Translated, it gives CASQRDRGEKLFF.

This rearrangement joins TRBV5-6 to TRBJ2-1; 9 bases fit TRBD1. The CDR3 totals 17 residues. CDR1 is SGHDT, CDR2 YYEEEE, per germline. The trim removed 0 bases at V and 1 base at J, leaving 5 bases unmatched. CDR3 residues: CASSLGDRGLSYNEQFF. In DNA, the CDR3 is TGTGCCAGCAGCTTGGGTGACAGGGGGTTATCCTACAATGAGCAGTTCTTC.

This rearrangement joins TRBV6-5 to TRBJ2-6; D is ambiguous. V shed 11 bases and J shed 2 bases, with 10 bases lying between them. The CDR3 contains 13 residues. Germline loops: CDR1 MNHEY, CDR2 SVGAGI. As DNA, the CDR3 is TGTGCCGCCCGCGCGCCTGGGGCCAACGTCCTGACTTTC. It yields the protein CAARAPGANVLTF.

The chain carries TRBV5-1 and TRBJ1-2, with TRBD1 identical over 8 bases. CDR1 and CDR2 (germline): SGHRS, YFSETQ. The CDR3 sequence is 15 residues long. V was clipped by 0 bases and J by 7 bases; unmatched bases: 8. The CDR3 coding sequence is TGCGCCAGCAGCTTGGAGGCCAGGGGGCCCAGTGGCTACACCTTC. This sequence encodes CASSLEARGPSGYTF.

This clone was observed once. This sequence joins TRBV6-1 and TRBJ2-3; the D gene is possibly TRBD2 (6 bases). Germline CDR1 reads MNHNS; CDR2 reads SASEGT. V was pared by 6 bases and J by 2 bases, with 21 bases between. The CDR3 runs 17 residues. In nucleotides, the CDR3 is TGTGCCAGCAGGGAATGGACCGGCGGGGCGATCACAGATACGCAGTATTTT. Protein: CASREWTGGAITDTQYF.

The chain links TRBV7-9 to TRBJ1-4; no definite D call. The CDR3 has 16 amino acids. V shed 4 bases and J shed 8 bases, with 20 bases lying between them. Germline loops: CDR1 SEHNR, CDR2 FQNEAQ (reference sequence). The CDR3: CASSSPPARRREKLFF. CDR3 in DNA: TGTGCCAGCAGCTCTCCACCGGCTAGAAGGCGAGAAAAACTGTTTTTT.

This clone was observed a single time. The J gene is TRBJ2-5, the V gene TRBV7-9; possibly TRBD1 for D (5 bases). V lost 0 bases and J 2 bases, leaving 7 bases between the germline ends. Germline V gene lookup returns CDR1 SEHNR and CDR2 FQNEAQ (reference sequence). The CDR3 has 14 amino acids. The CDR3 here is CASSLADSQETQYF. CDR3 sequence (DNA): TGTGCCAGCAGCTTAGCTGACAGTCAAGAGACCCAGTACTTC.

V is TRBV7-2 and J is TRBJ1-4, with D perhaps TRBD1 (6 bases). There are 15 residues in the CDR3. Germline-derived CDR1 and CDR2 are SGHTA and FQGNSA. V lost 5 bases to trimming and J lost 8 bases, with 18 bases between them. The DNA of the CDR3 is TGTGCCAGCAGCCGGAGAAGGGGGGAGGGGGAAAAACTGTTTTTT. Protein sequence: CASSRRRGEGEKLFF.

The chain employs TRBV18 and TRBJ1-1; 10 bases are a match to TRBD1. V lost 3 bases, J lost 6 bases, and 4 bases stayed unmatched. The germline CDR1 and CDR2 sequences are KGHSH and LQKENI. This CDR3 comprises 14 residues. CDR3 nucleotides: TGTGCCAGCTCACCGGACAGGGGGGCAGCTGAAGCTTTCTTT. Protein: CASSPDRGAAEAFF.

The gene calls are TRBV27 and TRBJ2-7; 7 nucleotides agree with TRBD2. The CDR3 totals 15 residues. In germline, CDR1 is MNHEY, CDR2 SMNVEV (reference sequence). V lost 5 bases, J lost 1 base, and 8 bases stayed unmatched. The CDR3 DNA reads as TGTGCCAGCAGTCTCAGACTAGCTTCATCCTACGAGCAGTACTTC. Protein: CASSLRLASSYEQYF.

This clone came up once. This chain connects TRBV10-2 to TRBJ2-7, with 12 positions matching TRBD1. The V gene's germline CDR1 is WSHSY and CDR2 SAAADI. Unmatched junction bases numbered 7, after V lost 6 bases and J lost 7 bases. This CDR3 has 14 amino acids. The CDR3 here is CASSSGQGAGEQYF. DNA of the CDR3: TGCGCCAGCAGCTCGGGACAGGGGGCAGGAGAGCAGTACTTC.

This chain links TRBV30 with TRBJ2-1, with TRBD1 matching over 10 bases. This CDR3 has 16 residues. V dropped 3 bases and J dropped 7; count of bases not matched to a gene: 12. CDR1 is GTSNPN and CDR2 is SVGIG in the germline V gene (reference sequence). CDR3 amino acids: CAWSAILGQGRNEQFF. The CDR3 region has the DNA TGTGCCTGGAGCGCCATCCTGGGACAGGGGAGGAATGAGCAGTTCTTC.

V is TRBV28 and J is TRBJ1-1; 9 bases align to TRBD1. The ends lost 5 bases at V and 6 bases at J; junction bases unmatched: 13. CDR1 is MDHEN, CDR2 SYDVKM, per germline. The CDR3 has 16 amino acids. CDR3 amino acids: CASSPYTGTGRSEAFF. CDR3 in DNA: TGTGCCAGCAGTCCGTATACCGGGACAGGGCGGTCTGAAGCTTTCTTT.

The genes are TRBV27 and TRBJ2-2; the D gene is possibly TRBD2 (5 bases). Trimming removed 2 bases at V and 2 bases at J, with 12 bases between. Germline V gene sequence: CDR1 MNHEY, CDR2 SMNVEV (reference sequence). The CDR3 consists of 16 residues. CDR3 residues: CASSLGRGINTGELFF. CDR3 DNA sequence: TGTGCCAGCAGTTTAGGTCGGGGAATAAACACCGGGGAGCTGTTTTTT.

V gene TRBV15 combines with J gene TRBJ2-1; a possible D gene is TRBD2 (6 bases). CDR1 is LNHNV and CDR2 is YYDKDF in the germline V gene (reference sequence). V gave up 8 bases and J gave up 6 bases, with 11 bases separating them. The length of the CDR3 is 12 residues. CDR3 bases: TGTGCCACCCTTATTAGCGGCAATGAGCAGTTCTTC. Its protein product is CATLISGNEQFF.

This rearrangement joins TRBV7-3 to TRBJ2-1, with 7 positions matching TRBD1. The CDR3 extends over 13 amino acids. Looked up from germline, CDR1 is SGHTA and CDR2 is FQGTGA. Unmatched junction bases numbered 1, after V lost 1 base and J lost 7 bases. The DNA of the CDR3 is TGTGCCAGCAGCTTAAAACAGGGGAATGAGCAGTTCTTC. Translating gives CASSLKQGNEQFF.

The V and J genes are TRBV29-1 and TRBJ2-1, with TRBD2 identical over 12 bases. With 4 bases clipped from V and 6 bases from J, the junction kept 7 bases outside the gene matches. The CDR3 runs to 15 residues. The V gene's germline CDR1 is SQVTM and CDR2 ANQGSEA. The CDR3 nucleotides read TGCAGCGTTGTAAGGACTAGCGGGGAATCCAATGAGCAGTTCTTC. Its protein product is CSVVRTSGESNEQFF.